The present T cell receptor (beta chain) was sequenced within a study of blood T cell repertoires in COVID-19. Study-wide context: Acute and convalescent COVID-19 samples came from the United States, Italy and Spain.

Assignments of participants to cohorts depended upon their own reported clinical history. Clones were read by immunoSEQ multiplex PCR, and TCRdb kept only the in-frame ones, dropping some. Counted here are more than 400,000 clones, 87% occurring once; the ten biggest clones make up 0.7%. V lost 1 base, J lost 7 bases, and 8 bases lay in between. Per germline, CDR1 LNHDA and CDR2 SQIVND (reference sequence). The CDR3 contains 14 residues. This sequence joins TRBV19 and TRBJ1-6; D uncertain. Sequences were obtained from PBMCs or T cells enriched from blood (not recorded which). This receptor was obtained from a woman between 18 and 29 years old who had recovered from COVID-19. CDR3 in amino acids: CASSIGIRNSPLHF. DNA for the CDR3: TGTGCCAGTAGTATAGGGATCAGGAATTCACCCCTCCACTTT.